The source of this T cell receptor (beta chain) is a study of cytomegalovirus exposure and HLA in healthy donors. Whole-study findings and limits: An assumption of roughly uniform sequencing depth across donors underlay the presence/absence analyses.

This clone was counted a few times. Its antigen is currently unknown. Both 60 Vbeta primers and 13 Jbeta primers went into the PCR. The data were produced by immunoSEQ multiplex PCR, yet TCRdb's version contains in-frame clones alone and is incomplete. Of 60,000 to 70,000 clones listed, around 68% are singletons. Input material: PBMCs. The TCR sequence derives from a woman under 40 in good health and CMV-seronegative.

CDR3: CASSPPSDTEAFF. The CDR3 DNA sequence: TGTGCCAGCTCACCGCCGAGTGACACTGAAGCTTTCTTT. The V call is TRBV18, the J call TRBJ1-1; D not certain. The CDR3 has 13 residues. Germline V gene lookup returns CDR1 KGHSH and CDR2 LQKENI. Between the trimmed V and J ends, which lost 3 bases and 3 bases, there was a span of 8 bases.